This T cell receptor beta chain was documented in a study of blood T cell repertoires in COVID-19. On the study more broadly: There were acute and convalescent COVID-19 samples, and they came from the United States, Italy and Spain. The cDNA or gDNA used as material had been derived from T cells, B-cell-depleted T cells, or PBMCs.

Study processing details: Reference gene primers were amplified, and this amplification served to estimate nucleated cell counts. Measured with immunoSEQ multiplex PCR; TCRdb has only the in-frame clones, and not every one. V and J calls and clone size are those listed in that table; D and trimming were worked out from the DNA. This table holds a few thousand clones, around 80% found once. V lost 3 bases and J lost 7; bases outside the gene matches: 8. The CDR3 is made up of 14 amino acids. Germline V CDR1 and CDR2: LNHDA, SQIVND (reference sequence). This TCR derives from a man between 65 and 85 years old with active COVID-19. The chain recombines TRBV19 with TRBJ2-7; 8 bases fit TRBD1. Material for sequencing was peripheral blood. The CDR3 here is CASSIGQGAQEQYF. In DNA, the CDR3 is TGTGCCAGTAGTATTGGGCAGGGGGCCCAGGAGCAGTACTTC.